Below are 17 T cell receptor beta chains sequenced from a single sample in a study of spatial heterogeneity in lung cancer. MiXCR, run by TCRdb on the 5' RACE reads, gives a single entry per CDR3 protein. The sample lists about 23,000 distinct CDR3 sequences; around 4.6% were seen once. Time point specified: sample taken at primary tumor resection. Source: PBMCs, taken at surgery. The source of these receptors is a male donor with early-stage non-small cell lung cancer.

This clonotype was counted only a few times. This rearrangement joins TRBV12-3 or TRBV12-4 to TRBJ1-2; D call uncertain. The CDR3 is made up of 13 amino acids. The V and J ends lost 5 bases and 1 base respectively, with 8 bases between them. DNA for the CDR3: TGTGCCAGCAGTCAACAGATTAACTATGGCTACACCTTC. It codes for CASSQQINYGYTF.

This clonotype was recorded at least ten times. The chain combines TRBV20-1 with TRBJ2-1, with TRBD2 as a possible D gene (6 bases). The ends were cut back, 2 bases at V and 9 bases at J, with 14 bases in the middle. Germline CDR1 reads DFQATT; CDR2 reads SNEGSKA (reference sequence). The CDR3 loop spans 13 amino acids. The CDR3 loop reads CSARTTSLVEQFF. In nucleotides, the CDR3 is TGCAGTGCTAGAACGACTAGTCTGGTTGAGCAGTTCTTC.

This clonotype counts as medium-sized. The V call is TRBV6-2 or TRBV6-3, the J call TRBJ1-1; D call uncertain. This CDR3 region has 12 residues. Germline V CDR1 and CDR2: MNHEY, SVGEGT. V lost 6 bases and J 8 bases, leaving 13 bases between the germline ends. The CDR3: CASRPRVSEAFF. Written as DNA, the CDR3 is TGTGCCAGCAGGCCGCGTGTGAGCGAAGCTTTCTTT.

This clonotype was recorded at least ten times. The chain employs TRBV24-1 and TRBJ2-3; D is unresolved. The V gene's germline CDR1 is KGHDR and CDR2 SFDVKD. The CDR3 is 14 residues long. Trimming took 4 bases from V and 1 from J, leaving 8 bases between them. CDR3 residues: CATSDPRGTDTQYF. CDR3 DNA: TGTGCCACCAGTGACCCCCGGGGCACAGATACGCAGTATTTT.

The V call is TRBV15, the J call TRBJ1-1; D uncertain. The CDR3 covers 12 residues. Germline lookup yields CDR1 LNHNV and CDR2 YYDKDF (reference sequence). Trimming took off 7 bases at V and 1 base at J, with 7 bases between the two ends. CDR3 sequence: CATKTWNTEAFF. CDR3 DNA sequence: TGTGCCACCAAAACTTGGAACACTGAAGCTTTCTTT.

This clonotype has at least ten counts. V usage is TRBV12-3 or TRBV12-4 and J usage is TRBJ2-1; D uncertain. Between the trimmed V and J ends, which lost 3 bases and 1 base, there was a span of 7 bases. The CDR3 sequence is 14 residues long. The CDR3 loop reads CASSFGGSYNEQFF. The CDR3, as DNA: TGTGCCAGCAGTTTTGGCGGTTCCTACAATGAGCAGTTCTTC.

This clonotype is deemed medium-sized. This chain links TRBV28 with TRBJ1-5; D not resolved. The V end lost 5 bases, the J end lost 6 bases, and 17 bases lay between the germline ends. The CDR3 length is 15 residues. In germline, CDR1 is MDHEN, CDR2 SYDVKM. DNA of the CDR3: TGTGCCAGCAGTATCCCCGGGAATTGGGGTCAGCCCCAGCATTTT. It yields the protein CASSIPGNWGQPQHF.

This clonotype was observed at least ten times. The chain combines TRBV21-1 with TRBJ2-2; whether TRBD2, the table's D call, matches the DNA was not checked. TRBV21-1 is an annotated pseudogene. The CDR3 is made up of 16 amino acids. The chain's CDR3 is CASSKGRGRNTGELFF. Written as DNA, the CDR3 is TGTGCCAGCAGCAAAGGGCGCGGGAGGAACACCGGGGAGCTGTTTTTT.

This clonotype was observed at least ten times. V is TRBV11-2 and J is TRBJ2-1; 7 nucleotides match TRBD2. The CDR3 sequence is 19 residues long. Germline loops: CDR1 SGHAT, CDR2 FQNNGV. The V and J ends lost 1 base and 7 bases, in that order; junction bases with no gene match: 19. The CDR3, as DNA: TGTGCCAGCAGCTTAGCTCCCCCTTCTAGCGGAGTGAAGGGGAATGAGCAGTTCTTC. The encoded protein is CASSLAPPSSGVKGNEQFF. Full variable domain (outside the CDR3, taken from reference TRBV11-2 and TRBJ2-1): EAGVAQSPRYKIIEKRQSVAFWCNPISGHATLYWYQQILGQGPKLLIQFQNNGVVDDSQLPKDRFSAERLKGVDSTLKIQPAKLEDSAVYLCASSLAPPSSGVKGNEQFFGPGTRLTVL.

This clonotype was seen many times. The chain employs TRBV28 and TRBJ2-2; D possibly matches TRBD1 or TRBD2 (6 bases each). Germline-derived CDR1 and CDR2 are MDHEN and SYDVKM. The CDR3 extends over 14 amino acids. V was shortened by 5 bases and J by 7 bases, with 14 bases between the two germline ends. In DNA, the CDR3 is TGTGCCAGCAGTCCGGGGGCCGCATACGGGGAGCTGTTTTTT. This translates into CASSPGAAYGELFF.

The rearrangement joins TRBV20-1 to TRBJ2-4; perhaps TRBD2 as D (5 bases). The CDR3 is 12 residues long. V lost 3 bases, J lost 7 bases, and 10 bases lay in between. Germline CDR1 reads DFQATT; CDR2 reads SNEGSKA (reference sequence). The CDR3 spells CSAREDGNIQYF. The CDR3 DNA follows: TGCAGTGCTAGGGAGGACGGGAACATTCAGTACTTC.

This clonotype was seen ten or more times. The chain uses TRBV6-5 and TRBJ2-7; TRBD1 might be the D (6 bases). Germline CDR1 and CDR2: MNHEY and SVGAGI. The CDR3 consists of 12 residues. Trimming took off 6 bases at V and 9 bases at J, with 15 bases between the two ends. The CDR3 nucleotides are TGTGCCAGCAGCCCGGGACAAGGCGGGCAGTACTTC. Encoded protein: CASSPGQGGQYF.

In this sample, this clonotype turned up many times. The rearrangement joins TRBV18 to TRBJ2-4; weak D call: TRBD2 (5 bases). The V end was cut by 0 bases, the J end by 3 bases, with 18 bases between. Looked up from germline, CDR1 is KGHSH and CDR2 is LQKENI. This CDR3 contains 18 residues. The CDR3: CASSPPSAGPAGKNIQYF. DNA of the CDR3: TGTGCCAGCTCACCACCGTCTGCAGGACCGGCGGGCAAAAACATTCAGTACTTC.

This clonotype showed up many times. The CDR3 region is CASSPDRARGEQFF. The DNA for the CDR3 is TGCGCCAGCAGCCCTGACCGGGCGCGTGGCGAGCAGTTCTTC. The chain uses TRBV5-1 and TRBJ2-1; D is ambiguous. Deletions cut 4 bases from V and 10 bases from J, with 18 bases between. The germline CDR1 and CDR2 sequences are SGHRS and YFSETQ. This CDR3 spans 14 amino acids. Together with reference TRBV5-1 and TRBJ2-1, the CDR3 gives the full variable domain: KAGVTQTPRYLIKTRGQQVTLSCSPISGHRSVSWYQQTPGQGLQFLFEYFSETQRNKGNFPGRFSGRQFSNSRSEMNVSTLELGDSALYLCASSPDRARGEQFFGPGTRLTVL.

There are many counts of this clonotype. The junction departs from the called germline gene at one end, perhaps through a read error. The DNA of the CDR3 is TGTGCTAGCAGCTTAAGCAGCTCTGGAAACACCATATATTTT. Encoded protein: CASSLSSSGNTIYF. The V gene is TRBV7-7, the J gene TRBJ1-3; no reliable D call. This CDR3 is 14 amino acids long. CDR1 and CDR2 from the germline V gene are SSHAT and FNYEAQ (reference sequence).

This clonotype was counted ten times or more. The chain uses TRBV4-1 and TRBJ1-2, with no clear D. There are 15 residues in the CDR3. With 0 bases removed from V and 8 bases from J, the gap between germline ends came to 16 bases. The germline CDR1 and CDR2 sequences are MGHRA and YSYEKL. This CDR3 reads CASSQEYHSTGGYTF. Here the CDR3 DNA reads TGCGCCAGCAGCCAAGAGTACCATTCCACGGGCGGCTACACCTTC.

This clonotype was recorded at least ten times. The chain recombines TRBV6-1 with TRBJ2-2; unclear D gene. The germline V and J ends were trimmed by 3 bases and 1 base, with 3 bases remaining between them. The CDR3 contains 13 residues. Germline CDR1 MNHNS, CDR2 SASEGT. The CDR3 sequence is CASSDRNTGELFF. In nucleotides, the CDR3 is TGTGCCAGCAGTGACAGGAACACCGGGGAGCTGTTTTTT.